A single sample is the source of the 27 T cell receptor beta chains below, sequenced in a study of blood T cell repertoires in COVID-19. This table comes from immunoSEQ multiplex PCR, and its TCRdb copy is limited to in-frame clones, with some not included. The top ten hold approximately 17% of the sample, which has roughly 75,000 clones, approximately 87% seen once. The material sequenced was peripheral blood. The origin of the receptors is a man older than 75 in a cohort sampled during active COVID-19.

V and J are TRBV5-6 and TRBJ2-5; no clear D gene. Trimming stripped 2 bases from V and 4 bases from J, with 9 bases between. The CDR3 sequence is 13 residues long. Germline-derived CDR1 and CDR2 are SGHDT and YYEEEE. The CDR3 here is CASSFVIRETQYF. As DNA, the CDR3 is TGTGCCAGCAGCTTCGTGATTAGAGAGACCCAGTACTTC.

CDR3: CASSSFGRNSPLHF. For the CDR3, the DNA is TGTGCCAGCAGCTCCTTTGGGAGGAATTCACCCCTCCACTTT. The chain employs TRBV5-4 and TRBJ1-6, with D unresolved. V lost 3 bases to trimming and J lost 7 bases, with 11 bases between them. Germline-derived CDR1 and CDR2 are SGHNT and YYREEE (reference sequence). The CDR3 contains 14 residues.

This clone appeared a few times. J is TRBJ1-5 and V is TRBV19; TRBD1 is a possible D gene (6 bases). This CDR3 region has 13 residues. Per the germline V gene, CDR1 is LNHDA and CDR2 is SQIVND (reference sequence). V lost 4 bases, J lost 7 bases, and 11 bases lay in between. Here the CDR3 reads CASSTQGGQPQHF. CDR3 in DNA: TGTGCCAGTAGTACACAGGGAGGGCAGCCCCAGCATTTT.

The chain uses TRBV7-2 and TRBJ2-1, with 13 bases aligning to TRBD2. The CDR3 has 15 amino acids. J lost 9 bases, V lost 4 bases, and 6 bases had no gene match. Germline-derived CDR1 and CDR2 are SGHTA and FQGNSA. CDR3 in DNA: TGTGCCAGCAGCTCCCGGACTAGCGGGGGCGGTGAGCAGTTCTTC. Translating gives CASSSRTSGGGEQFF. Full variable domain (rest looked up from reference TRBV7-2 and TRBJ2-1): GAGVSQSPSNKVTEKGKDVELRCDPISGHTALYWYRQSLGQGLEFLIYFQGNSAPDKSGLPSDRFSAERTGGSVSTLTIQRTQQEDSAVYLCASSSRTSGGGEQFFGPGTRLTVL.

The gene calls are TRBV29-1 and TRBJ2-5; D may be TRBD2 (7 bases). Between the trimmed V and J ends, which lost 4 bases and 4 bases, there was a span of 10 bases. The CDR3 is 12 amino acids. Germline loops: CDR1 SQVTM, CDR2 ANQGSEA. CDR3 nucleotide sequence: TGCAGCGTTGTGGGAGGGGGAGAGACCCAGTACTTC. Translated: CSVVGGGETQYF.

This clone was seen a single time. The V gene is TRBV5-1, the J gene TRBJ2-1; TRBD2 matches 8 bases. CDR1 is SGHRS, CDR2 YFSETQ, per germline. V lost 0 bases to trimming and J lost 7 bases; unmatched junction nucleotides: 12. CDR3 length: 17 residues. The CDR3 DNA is TGCGCCAGCAGCTTGGTTAAGGTGGCGGGGGGACTGAATGAGCAGTTCTTC. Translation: CASSLVKVAGGLNEQFF. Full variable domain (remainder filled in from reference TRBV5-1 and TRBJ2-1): KAGVTQTPRYLIKTRGQQVTLSCSPISGHRSVSWYQQTPGQGLQFLFEYFSETQRNKGNFPGRFSGRQFSNSRSEMNVSTLELGDSALYLCASSLVKVAGGLNEQFFGPGTRLTVL.

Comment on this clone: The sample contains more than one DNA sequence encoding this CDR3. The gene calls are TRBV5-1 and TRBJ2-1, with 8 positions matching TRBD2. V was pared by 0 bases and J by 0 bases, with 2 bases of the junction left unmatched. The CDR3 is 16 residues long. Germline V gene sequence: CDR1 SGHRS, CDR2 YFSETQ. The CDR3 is CASSLESGSSYNEQFF. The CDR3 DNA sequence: TGCGCCAGCAGCTTGGAGAGCGGGAGCTCCTACAATGAGCAGTTCTTC.

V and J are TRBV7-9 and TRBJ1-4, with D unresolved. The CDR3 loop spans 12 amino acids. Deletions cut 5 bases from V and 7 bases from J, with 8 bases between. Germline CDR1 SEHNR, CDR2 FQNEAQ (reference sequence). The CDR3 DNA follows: TGTGCCAGCAGCCCCCGGGGTGAAAAACTGTTTTTT. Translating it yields CASSPRGEKLFF.

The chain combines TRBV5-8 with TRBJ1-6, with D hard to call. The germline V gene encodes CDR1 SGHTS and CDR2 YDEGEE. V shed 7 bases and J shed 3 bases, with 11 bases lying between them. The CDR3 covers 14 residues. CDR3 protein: CASASLNYNSPLHF. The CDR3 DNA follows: TGTGCCAGCGCGTCCCTTAACTATAATTCACCCCTCCACTTT.

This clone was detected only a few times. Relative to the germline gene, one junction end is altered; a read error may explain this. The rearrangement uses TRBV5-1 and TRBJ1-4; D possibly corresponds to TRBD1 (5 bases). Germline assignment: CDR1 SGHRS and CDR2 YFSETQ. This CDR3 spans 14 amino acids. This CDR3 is CASSLGTTNEKLFF. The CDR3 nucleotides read TGCGCCAGCAGCTTGGGGACAACAAATGAAAAACTGTTTTTT.

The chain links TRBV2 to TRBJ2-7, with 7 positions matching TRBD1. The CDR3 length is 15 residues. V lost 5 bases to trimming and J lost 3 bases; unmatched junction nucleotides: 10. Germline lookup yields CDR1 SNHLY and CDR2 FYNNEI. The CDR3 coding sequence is TGTGCCAGCAGTCAAGACAGGGTGGGTGTCTACGAGCAGTACGTC. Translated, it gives CASSQDRVGVYEQYV.

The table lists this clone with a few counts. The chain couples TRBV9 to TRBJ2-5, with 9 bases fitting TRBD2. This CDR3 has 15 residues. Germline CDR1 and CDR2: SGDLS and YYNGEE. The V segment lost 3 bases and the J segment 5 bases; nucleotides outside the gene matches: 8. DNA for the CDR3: TGTGCCAGCAGCGAGGGCGGGGGGGCCTTCGAGACCCAGTACTTC. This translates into CASSEGGGAFETQYF.

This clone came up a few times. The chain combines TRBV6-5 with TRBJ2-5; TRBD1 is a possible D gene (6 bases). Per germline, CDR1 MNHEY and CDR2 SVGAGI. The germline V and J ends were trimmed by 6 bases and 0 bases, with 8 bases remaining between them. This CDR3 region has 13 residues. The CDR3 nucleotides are TGTGCCAGCAGGAGGACAGACCAAGAGACCCAGTACTTC. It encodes CASRRTDQETQYF.

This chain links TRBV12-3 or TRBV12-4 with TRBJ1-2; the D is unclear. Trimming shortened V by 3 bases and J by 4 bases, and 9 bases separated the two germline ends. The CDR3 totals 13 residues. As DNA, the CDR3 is TGTGCCAGCAGTTTTATGGGAGGCTATGGCTACACCTTC. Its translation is CASSFMGGYGYTF.

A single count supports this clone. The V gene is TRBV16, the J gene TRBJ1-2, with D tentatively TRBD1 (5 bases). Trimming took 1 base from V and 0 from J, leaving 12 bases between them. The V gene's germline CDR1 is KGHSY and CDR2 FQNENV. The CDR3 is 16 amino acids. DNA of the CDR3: TGTGCCAGCAGCCAATATGGGGGACTGACTAACTATGGCTACACCTTC. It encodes CASSQYGGLTNYGYTF.

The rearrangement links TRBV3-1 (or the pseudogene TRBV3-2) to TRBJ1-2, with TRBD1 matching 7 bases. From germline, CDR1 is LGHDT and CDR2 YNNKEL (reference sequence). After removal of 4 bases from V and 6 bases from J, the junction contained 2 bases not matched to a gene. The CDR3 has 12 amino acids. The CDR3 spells CASSPQGDGYTF. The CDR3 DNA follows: TGTGCCAGCAGCCCCCAGGGGGATGGCTACACCTTC.

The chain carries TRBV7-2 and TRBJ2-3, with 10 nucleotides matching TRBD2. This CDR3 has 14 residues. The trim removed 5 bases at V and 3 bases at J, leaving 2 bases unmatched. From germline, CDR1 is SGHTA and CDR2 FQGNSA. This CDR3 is CASSAAGGTDTQYF. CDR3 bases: TGTGCCAGCAGCGCAGCGGGGGGGACAGATACGCAGTATTTT. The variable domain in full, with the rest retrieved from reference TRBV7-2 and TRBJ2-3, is GAGVSQSPSNKVTEKGKDVELRCDPISGHTALYWYRQSLGQGLEFLIYFQGNSAPDKSGLPSDRFSAERTGGSVSTLTIQRTQQEDSAVYLCASSAAGGTDTQYFGPGTRLTVL.

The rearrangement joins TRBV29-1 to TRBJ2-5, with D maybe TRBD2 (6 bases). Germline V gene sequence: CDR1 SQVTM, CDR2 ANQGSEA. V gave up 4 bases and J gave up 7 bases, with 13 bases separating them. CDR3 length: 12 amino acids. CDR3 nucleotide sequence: TGCAGCGTTGTGGAGGGAATAGGGACCCAGTACTTC. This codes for CSVVEGIGTQYF. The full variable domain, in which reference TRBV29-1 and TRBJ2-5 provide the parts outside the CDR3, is SAVISQKPSRDICQRGTSLTIQCQVDSQVTMMFWYRQQPGQSLTLIATANQGSEATYESGFVIDKFPISRPNLTFSTLTVSNMSPEDSSIYLCSVVEGIGTQYFGPGTRLLVL.

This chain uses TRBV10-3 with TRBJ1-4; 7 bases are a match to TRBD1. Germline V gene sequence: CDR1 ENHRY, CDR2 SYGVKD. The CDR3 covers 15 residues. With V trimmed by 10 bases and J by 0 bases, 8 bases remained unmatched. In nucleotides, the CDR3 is TGTGCCACTCACCAGGGGGTGGCAACTAATGAAAAACTGTTTTTT. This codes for CATHQGVATNEKLFF.

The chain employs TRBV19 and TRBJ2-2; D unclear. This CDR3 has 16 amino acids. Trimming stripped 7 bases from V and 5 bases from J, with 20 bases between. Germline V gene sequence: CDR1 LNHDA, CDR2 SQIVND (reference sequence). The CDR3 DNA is TGTGCCAGTACCTTCCCGACGGGTAGGAAGACCGGGGAGCTGTTTTTT. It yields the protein CASTFPTGRKTGELFF.

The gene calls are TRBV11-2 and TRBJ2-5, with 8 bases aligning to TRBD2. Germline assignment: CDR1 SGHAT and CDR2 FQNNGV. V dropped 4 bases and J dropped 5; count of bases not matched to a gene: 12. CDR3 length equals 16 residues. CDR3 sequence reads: CASSSQGTRGGETQYF. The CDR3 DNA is TGTGCCAGCAGCTCCCAAGGGACTAGGGGGGGGGAGACCCAGTACTTC.

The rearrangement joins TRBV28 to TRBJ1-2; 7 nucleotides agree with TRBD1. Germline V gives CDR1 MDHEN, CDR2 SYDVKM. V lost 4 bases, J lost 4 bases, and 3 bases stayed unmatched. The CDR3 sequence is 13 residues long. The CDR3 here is CASSSGTAYGYTF. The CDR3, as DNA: TGTGCCAGCAGTTCCGGGACAGCCTATGGCTACACCTTC.

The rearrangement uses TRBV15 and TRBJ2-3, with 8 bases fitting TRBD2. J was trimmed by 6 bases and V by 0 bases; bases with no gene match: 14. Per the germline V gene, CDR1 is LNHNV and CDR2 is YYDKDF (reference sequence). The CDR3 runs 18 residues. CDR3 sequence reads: CATSREALAEAWGDTQYF. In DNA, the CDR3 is TGTGCCACCAGCAGAGAGGCACTAGCGGAAGCCTGGGGGGATACGCAGTATTTT. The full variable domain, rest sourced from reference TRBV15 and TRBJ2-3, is DAMVIQNPRYQVTQFGKPVTLSCSQTLNHNVMYWYQQKSSQAPKLLFHYYDKDFNNEADTPDNFQSRRPNTSFCFLDIRSPGLGDTAMYLCATSREALAEAWGDTQYFGPGTRLTVL.

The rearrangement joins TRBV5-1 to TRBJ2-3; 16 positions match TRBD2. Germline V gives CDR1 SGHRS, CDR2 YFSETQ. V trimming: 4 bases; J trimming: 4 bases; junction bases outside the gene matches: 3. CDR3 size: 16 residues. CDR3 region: CASSEGLAGGSDTQYF. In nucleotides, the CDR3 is TGCGCCAGCAGCGAGGGACTAGCGGGGGGGTCAGATACGCAGTATTTT.

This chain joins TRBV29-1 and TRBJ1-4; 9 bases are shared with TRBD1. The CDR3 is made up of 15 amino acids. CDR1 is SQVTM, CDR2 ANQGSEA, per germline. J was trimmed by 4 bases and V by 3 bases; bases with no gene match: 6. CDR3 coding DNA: TGCAGCGTTGATTTGGGACAGGGAATTAATGAAAAACTGTTTTTT. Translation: CSVDLGQGINEKLFF.

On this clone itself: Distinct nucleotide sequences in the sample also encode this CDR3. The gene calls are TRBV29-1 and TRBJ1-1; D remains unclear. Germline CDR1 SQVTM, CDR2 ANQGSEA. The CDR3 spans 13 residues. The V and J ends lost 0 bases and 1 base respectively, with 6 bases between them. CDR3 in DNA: TGCAGCGTTGAAGATCCTAAGAACACTGAAGCTTTCTTT. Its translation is CSVEDPKNTEAFF.

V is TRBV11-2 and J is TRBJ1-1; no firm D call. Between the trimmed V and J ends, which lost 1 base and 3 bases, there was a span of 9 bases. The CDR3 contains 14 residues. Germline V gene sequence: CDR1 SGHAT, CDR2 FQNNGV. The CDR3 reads CASSLAGGDTEAFF. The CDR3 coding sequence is TGTGCCAGCAGCTTAGCGGGAGGAGACACTGAAGCTTTCTTT. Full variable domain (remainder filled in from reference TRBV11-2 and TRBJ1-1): EAGVAQSPRYKIIEKRQSVAFWCNPISGHATLYWYQQILGQGPKLLIQFQNNGVVDDSQLPKDRFSAERLKGVDSTLKIQPAKLEDSAVYLCASSLAGGDTEAFFGQGTRLTVV.